A selection of T cell receptor beta chains follows, all from one sample in a study of CD8+ T cells in alopecia areata. The data were produced by immunoSEQ multiplex PCR, yet TCRdb's version contains in-frame clones alone and is incomplete. The sample consists of approximately 130,000 clones, about 50% of them appearing once. Sequenced material: NKG2D-low CD8+ T cells sorted from blood. The receptor source for this set is a human donor with alopecia areata. The CDR3 runs from the conserved cysteine through the conserved F or W. The D gene is left open where the match is weak. Only some rows state a clone size, as once, few, many or a class for expanded clones.

clone_size j_call d_call v_call cdr3_aa cdr3_nt
. TRBJ2-7 . TRBV30 CAWSISGGSEQYF TGTGCCTGGAGTATCTCGGGGGGCAGCGAGCAGTACTTC
. TRBJ2-3 . TRBV6-5 CASSYGDTQYF TGTGCCAGCAGTTACGGAGATACGCAGTATTTT
. TRBJ2-7 . TRBV29-1 CSVEVYPEQYF TGCAGCGTTGAAGTGTACCCGGAGCAGTACTTC
. TRBJ2-7 . TRBV2 CAIRRVSYEQYF TGTGCCATTAGAAGGGTTTCCTACGAGCAGTACTTC
. TRBJ1-2 . TRBV27 CASSAGAGYTF TGTGCCAGCAGTGCGGGAGCCGGCTACACCTTC
. TRBJ2-1 TRBD2 TRBV29-1 CSVEGAEGRESYNEQFF TGCAGCGTTGAAGGGGCGGAGGGGCGGGAGTCCTACAATGAGCAGTTCTTC
. TRBJ2-3 . TRBV5-4 CASSLRTDTQYF TGTGCCAGCAGCTTACGCACAGATACGCAGTATTTT
. TRBJ1-2 . TRBV27 CASSLKSWNYGYTF TGTGCCAGCAGTTTAAAATCTTGGAACTATGGCTACACCTTC
. TRBJ2-7 . TRBV7-9 CASSLPGGHDEQYF TGTGCCAGCAGCCTGCCCGGGGGTCACGACGAGCAGTACTTC
few TRBJ2-1 TRBD1 TRBV29-1 CSVVGQGLSEQFF TGCAGCGTTGTTGGACAGGGACTGTCGGAGCAGTTCTTC
few TRBJ2-5 . TRBV28 CASADGLTQYF TGTGCCAGCGCCGATGGGCTAACCCAGTACTTC
few TRBJ2-7 . TRBV1 CTSSPIRRAHEQYF TGCACCAGCAGCCCGATCCGCAGGGCCCACGAGCAGTACTTC
few TRBJ2-7 . TRBV29-1 CSVGYTTYEQYF TGCAGCGTTGGATATACTACCTACGAGCAGTACTTC
. TRBJ1-2 . TRBV4-1 CASSQIDSSGYTF TGCGCCAGCAGCCAAATAGACAGTTCCGGCTACACCTTC
. TRBJ2-3 . TRBV30 CAWSPTGSLGTQYF TGTGCCTGGAGTCCAACGGGGAGCCTTGGTACGCAGTATTTT
few TRBJ2-3 TRBD2 TRBV29-1 CSVEGGRPSADTQYF TGCAGCGTTGAGGGCGGGAGGCCTTCGGCGGATACGCAGTATTTT
. TRBJ2-7 . TRBV14 CASSQYYEQYF TGTGCCAGCAGCCAATACTACGAGCAGTACTTC
. TRBJ1-2 . TRBV27 CASSSLGQNYGYTF TGTGCCAGCAGTTCCTTAGGACAGAACTATGGCTACACCTTC
few TRBJ2-1 . TRBV7-2 CASSFKGIEQFF TGTGCCAGCAGCTTTAAGGGCATAGAGCAGTTCTTC
. TRBJ1-1 . TRBV6-5 CASRTGNTEAFF TGTGCCAGCAGGACAGGGAACACTGAAGCTTTCTTT
. TRBJ1-5 . TRBV30 CAWSGGGNQPQHF TGTGCCTGGAGCGGGGGCGGCAATCAGCCCCAGCATTTT
. TRBJ2-3 . TRBV29-1 CSVEMGWGTDTQYF TGCAGCGTTGAAATGGGCTGGGGCACAGATACGCAGTATTTT
. TRBJ2-5 . TRBV28 CASSFRRTWQETQYF TGTGCCAGCAGTTTCCGCCGTACATGGCAAGAGACCCAGTACTTC
few TRBJ1-2 . TRBV9 CASSGYGYTF TGTGCCAGCAGCGGCTATGGCTACACCTTC
few TRBJ2-7 . TRBV29-1 CSALSGRSGEQYF TGCAGCGCCCTATCAGGGAGGTCGGGCGAGCAGTACTTC
. TRBJ2-1 . TRBV29-1 CSVPNEVEQFF TGCAGCGTGCCCAATGAGGTTGAGCAGTTCTTC
few TRBJ2-7 . TRBV29-1 CSVAGVAGDNEQYF TGCAGCGTTGCCGGGGTGGCAGGGGACAACGAGCAGTACTTC
. TRBJ2-3 . TRBV27 CASSMIQGLTDTQYF TGTGCCAGCAGTATGATCCAGGGGCTCACAGATACGCAGTATTTT
. TRBJ2-7 TRBD2 TRBV29-1 CSVDGGLAGGAEQYF TGCAGCGTTGACGGGGGACTAGCGGGAGGGGCCGAGCAGTACTTC
. TRBJ1-2 . TRBV29-1 CSVESPNANYGYTF TGCAGCGTTGAATCCCCAAACGCTAACTATGGCTACACCTTC
few TRBJ2-5 . TRBV29-1 CSVEGVTGEETQYF TGCAGCGTTGAAGGGGTTACCGGAGAGGAGACCCAGTACTTC
. TRBJ2-2 TRBD1 TRBV29-1 CSVGQGAGELFF TGCAGCGTTGGACAGGGGGCCGGGGAGCTGTTTTTT
few TRBJ1-1 . TRBV29-1 CSVERGSEAFF TGCAGCGTTGAAAGGGGATCTGAAGCTTTCTTT
once TRBJ2-5 . TRBV5-4 CASSLDQGRLETQYF TGTGCCAGCAGCTTGGACCAGGGGCGCCTGGAGACCCAGTACTTC
few TRBJ1-1 . TRBV29-1 CSVVGPEAFF TGCAGCGTTGTAGGCCCTGAAGCTTTCTTT
few TRBJ2-7 . TRBV29-1 CSVEFGNHEQYF TGCAGCGTTGAATTCGGTAATCACGAGCAGTACTTC
. TRBJ2-2 . TRBV7-6 CASSFGQGVITGELFF TGTGCCAGCAGCTTCGGGCAGGGAGTAATTACCGGGGAGCTGTTTTTT
. TRBJ2-7 . TRBV20-1 CSAREDHEQYF TGCAGTGCTAGAGAAGACCACGAGCAGTACTTC
. TRBJ2-7 TRBD2 TRBV29-1 CSVEVISGSYEQYF TGCAGCGTTGAAGTGATTAGCGGGAGTTACGAGCAGTACTTC
. TRBJ2-1 TRBD2 TRBV9 CASRRGLAGNEQFF TGTGCCAGCCGTCGAGGGCTAGCGGGGAATGAGCAGTTCTTC
. TRBJ2-2 . TRBV30 CAWSPDLNTGELFF TGTGCCTGGTCTCCCGACTTGAACACCGGGGAGCTGTTTTTT
once TRBJ2-7 . TRBV7-3 CASSSDPGGEQYF TGTGCCAGCAGCTCAGACCCTGGGGGAGAGCAGTACTTC
. TRBJ2-7 . TRBV5-6 CASSLGVTPVKYF TGTGCCAGCAGCTTGGGCGTCACCCCGGTGAAGTACTTC
. TRBJ2-5 . TRBV27 CASRTAGPETQYF TGTGCCAGCCGCACAGCAGGGCCGGAGACCCAGTACTTC
few TRBJ2-5 TRBD2 TRBV29-1 CSVLAGVGETQYF TGCAGCGTTCTAGCGGGAGTGGGGGAGACCCAGTACTTC
few TRBJ2-1 TRBD2 TRBV30 CAWSGGPSGVHNEQFF TGTGCCTGGAGTGGGGGGCCTAGCGGGGTTCACAATGAGCAGTTCTTC
. TRBJ1-5 TRBD1 TRBV28 CASSSREGQGGQPQHF TGTGCCAGCAGTTCCCGCGAGGGACAGGGCGGTCAGCCCCAGCATTTT
. TRBJ2-7 . TRBV7-9 CASSYGAHEQYF TGTGCCAGCAGCTACGGGGCCCACGAGCAGTACTTC
. TRBJ2-1 . TRBV20-1 CSASPFNEQFF TGCAGTGCTAGTCCCTTCAATGAGCAGTTCTTC
few TRBJ2-7 . TRBV29-1 CSVEWGSRYEQYF TGCAGCGTCGAGTGGGGGAGTAGGTACGAGCAGTACTTC
. TRBJ2-7 TRBD1 TRBV28 CASSLSTGLPYEQYF TGTGCCAGCAGTTTATCGACAGGGCTCCCCTACGAGCAGTACTTC
. TRBJ2-5 . TRBV30 CAWSVPVSLQETQYF TGTGCCTGGAGTGTACCCGTTTCGCTCCAAGAGACCCAGTACTTC
. TRBJ2-5 TRBD2 TRBV27 CASSPLGSGDQETQYF TGTGCCAGCAGTCCCCTAGGTAGCGGGGACCAAGAGACCCAGTACTTC
. TRBJ2-2 TRBD2 TRBV2 CASRGLALVGELFF TGTGCCAGCAGGGGACTAGCGTTGGTCGGGGAGCTGTTTTTT
few TRBJ2-1 . TRBV14 CASSQDAGLHYNEQFF TGTGCCAGCAGCCAAGATGCCGGGCTTCACTACAATGAGCAGTTCTTC
. TRBJ2-2 . TRBV29-1 CSAWGGDTGELFF TGCAGCGCCTGGGGTGGTGACACCGGGGAGCTGTTTTTT
. TRBJ1-2 . TRBV29-1 CSAARFDGYTF TGCAGCGCAGCTAGGTTCGATGGCTACACCTTC
. TRBJ1-5 . TRBV4-1 CASSLRGGSNQPQHF TGCGCCAGCAGCCTAAGAGGGGGTAGCAATCAGCCCCAGCATTTT